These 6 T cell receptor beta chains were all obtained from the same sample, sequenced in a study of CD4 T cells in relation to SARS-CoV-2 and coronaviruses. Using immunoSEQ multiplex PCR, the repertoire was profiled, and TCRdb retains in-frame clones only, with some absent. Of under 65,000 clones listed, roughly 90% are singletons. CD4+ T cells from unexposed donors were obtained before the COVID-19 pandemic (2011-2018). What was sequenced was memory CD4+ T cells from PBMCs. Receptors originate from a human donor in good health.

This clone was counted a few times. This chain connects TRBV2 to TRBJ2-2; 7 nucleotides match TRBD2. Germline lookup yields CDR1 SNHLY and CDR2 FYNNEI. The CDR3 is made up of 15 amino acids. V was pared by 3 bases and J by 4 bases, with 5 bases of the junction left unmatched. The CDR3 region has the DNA TGTGCCAGCAGTGAGCGGACTAGGGTCACCGGGGAGCTGTTTTTT. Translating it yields CASSERTRVTGELFF.

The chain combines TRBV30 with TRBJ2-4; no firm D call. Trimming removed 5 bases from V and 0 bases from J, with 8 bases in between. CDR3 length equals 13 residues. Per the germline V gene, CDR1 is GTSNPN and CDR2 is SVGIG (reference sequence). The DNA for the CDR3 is TGTGCCTGGTCTAGGTTAGCCAAAAACATTCAGTACTTC. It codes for CAWSRLAKNIQYF.

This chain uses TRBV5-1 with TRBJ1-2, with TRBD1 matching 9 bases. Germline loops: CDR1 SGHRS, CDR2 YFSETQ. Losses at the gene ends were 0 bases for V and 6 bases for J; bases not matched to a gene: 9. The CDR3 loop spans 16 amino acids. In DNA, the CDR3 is TGCGCCAGCAGCTTGGGGCTTCAGGGACAGGGCAATGGCTACACCTTC. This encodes CASSLGLQGQGNGYTF. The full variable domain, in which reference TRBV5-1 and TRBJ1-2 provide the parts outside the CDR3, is KAGVTQTPRYLIKTRGQQVTLSCSPISGHRSVSWYQQTPGQGLQFLFEYFSETQRNKGNFPGRFSGRQFSNSRSEMNVSTLELGDSALYLCASSLGLQGQGNGYTFGSGTRLTVV.

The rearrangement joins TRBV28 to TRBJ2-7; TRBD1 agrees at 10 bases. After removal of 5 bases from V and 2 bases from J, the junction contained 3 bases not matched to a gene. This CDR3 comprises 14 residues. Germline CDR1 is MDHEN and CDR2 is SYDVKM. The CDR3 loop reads CASSRGQGAYEQYF. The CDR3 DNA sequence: TGTGCCAGCAGTCGTGGACAGGGGGCCTACGAGCAGTACTTC.

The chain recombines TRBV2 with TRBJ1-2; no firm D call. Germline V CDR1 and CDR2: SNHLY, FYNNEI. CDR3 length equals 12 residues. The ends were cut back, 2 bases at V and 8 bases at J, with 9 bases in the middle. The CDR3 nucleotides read TGTGCCAGCAGTGAAAAGGGTTACGGCTACACCTTC. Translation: CASSEKGYGYTF.

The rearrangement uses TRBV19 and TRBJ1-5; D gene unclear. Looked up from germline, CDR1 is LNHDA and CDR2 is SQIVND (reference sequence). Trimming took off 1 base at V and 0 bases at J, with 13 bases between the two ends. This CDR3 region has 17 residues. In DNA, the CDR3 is TGTGCCAGTAGTATAGGTGGACCGTCGTATAGCAATCAGCCCCAGCATTTT. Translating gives CASSIGGPSYSNQPQHF.